A single T cell receptor beta chain is shown here with its context. The sample originates from a study of Ad26.COV2.S vaccination and SARS-CoV-2 variants. Across the whole study: Dosing was one shot or two shots 56 days apart.

Sequencing was performed with immunoSEQ multiplex PCR; in TCRdb, only in-frame clones are kept and a portion is missing. The sample lists some 370,000 clones; 83% were seen once. CDR1 and CDR2 from the germline V gene are LNHDA and SQIVND (reference sequence). J lost 3 bases, V lost 6 bases, and 10 bases had no gene match. The CDR3 has 16 amino acids. Treatment in this sample: some 20 received Ad26.COV2.S at low or high dose, single or two shots; about five received placebo; per-sample allocation not given. Vaccine and placebo recipients were sampled on day 63 after the first injection. A Boston adult aged 18-55 years was the donor.

The origin of this receptor is a person aged 18-60 years who received the Ad26.COV2.S COVID-19 vaccine or a placebo. The genes are TRBV19 and TRBJ2-3, with 9 bases fitting TRBD2. The sequences come from peripheral blood, collected in a trial of Ad26.COV2.S vaccine versus placebo. The CDR3 loop is CASRIIAGEGTDTQYF. CDR3 in DNA: TGTGCCAGTAGGATTATAGCGGGAGAGGGAACAGATACGCAGTATTTT.